What follows are 12 T cell receptor beta chains derived from one specimen sequenced in a study of CD8 T cells in Susac syndrome. Random hexamers served to reverse transcribe roughly 0.5 to 1 ug RNA. TCRdb reanalysed the immunoSEQ multiplex PCR reads using MiXCR and keeps one entry per CDR3 protein. The repertoire holds 250,000 to 350,000 distinct CDR3 sequences, with under 95% as singletons. The sequenced material came from CD4+ T cells from PBMCs. These receptors all stem from a human donor with multiple sclerosis.

The chain links TRBV28 to TRBJ1-1; 7 bases are a match to TRBD1. The CDR3 extends over 15 amino acids. Germline V gene data show CDR1 as MDHEN and CDR2 as SYDVKM. Trimming at V came to 2 bases and at J to 4 bases, leaving 7 bases not matched to a gene. The CDR3 here is CASSLGFRGGTEAFF. The DNA of the CDR3 is TGTGCCAGCAGTTTAGGTTTCAGGGGGGGCACTGAAGCTTTCTTT.

The chain employs TRBV7-3 and TRBJ2-3; TRBD2 is a possible D gene (6 bases). The CDR3 has 13 amino acids. The germline gives CDR1 SGHTA, CDR2 FQGTGA. Between the trimmed V and J ends, which lost 8 bases and 2 bases, there was a span of 11 bases. This chain's CDR3 is CASGLSYTDTQYF. The CDR3 DNA is TGTGCCAGCGGACTATCTTACACAGATACGCAGTATTTT.

J is TRBJ2-4 and V is TRBV5-1, with 9 bases identical to TRBD1. Per germline, CDR1 SGHRS and CDR2 YFSETQ. The length of the CDR3 is 16 residues. The ends lost 5 bases at V and 7 bases at J; junction bases unmatched: 13. The CDR3 spells CASRPGTGPRGNIQYF. CDR3 DNA sequence: TGCGCCAGCAGGCCCGGGACAGGGCCGAGGGGGAACATTCAGTACTTC.

V is TRBV19 and J is TRBJ2-7; 10 positions agree with TRBD1. Germline V lookup: CDR1 LNHDA, CDR2 SQIVND (reference sequence). This CDR3 has 15 amino acids. J lost 1 base, V lost 8 bases, and 8 bases had no gene match. The CDR3 coding sequence is TGTGCCAGTCGTTACGGACAGGGGGTTTCCTACGAGCAGTACTTC. Protein sequence: CASRYGQGVSYEQYF.

This chain connects TRBV7-2 to TRBJ2-1; weak D call: TRBD1 (6 bases). Trimming stripped 0 bases from V and 9 bases from J, with 12 bases between. The length of the CDR3 is 14 residues. Germline V gene data show CDR1 as SGHTA and CDR2 as FQGNSA. The CDR3 loop is CASSLAGASGEQFF. In nucleotides, the CDR3 is TGTGCCAGCAGCTTAGCGGGGGCGAGCGGTGAGCAGTTCTTC. Based on the CDR3 plus reference TRBV7-2 and TRBJ2-1, the full variable domain is GAGVSQSPSNKVTEKGKDVELRCDPISGHTALYWYRQSLGQGLEFLIYFQGNSAPDKSGLPSDRFSAERTGGSVSTLTIQRTQQEDSAVYLCASSLAGASGEQFFGPGTRLTVL.

Only a few counts were recorded for this clonotype. The chain employs TRBV19 and TRBJ2-4; D is unresolved. Germline V gene sequence: CDR1 LNHDA, CDR2 SQIVND (reference sequence). With 7 bases removed from V and 3 bases from J, the gap between germline ends came to 13 bases. The CDR3 has 14 amino acids. This CDR3 is CASTPLGGKNIQYF. The CDR3 nucleotides are TGTGCCAGTACTCCATTGGGCGGCAAAAACATTCAGTACTTC.

The chain recombines TRBV18 with TRBJ2-7; a possible D gene is TRBD1 (6 bases). Per the germline V gene, CDR1 is KGHSH and CDR2 is LQKENI. Between the trimmed V and J ends, which lost 3 bases and 0 bases, there was a span of 24 bases. The CDR3 is 19 residues long. CDR3 sequence reads: CASSPLPPKTGASSYEQYF. In DNA, the CDR3 is TGTGCCAGCTCACCCCTCCCCCCCAAGACAGGCGCGAGCTCCTACGAGCAGTACTTC.

The V gene is TRBV16, the J gene TRBJ2-1; TRBD1 agrees at 10 bases. V lost 0 bases, J lost 0 bases, and 2 bases stayed unmatched. Looked up from germline, CDR1 is KGHSY and CDR2 is FQNENV. The CDR3 spans 17 residues. The CDR3 reads CASSQSDRGGSYNEQFF. For the CDR3, the DNA is TGTGCCAGCAGCCAATCGGACAGGGGGGGCTCCTACAATGAGCAGTTCTTC.

The chain links TRBV5-6 to TRBJ2-5; TRBD2 is a possible D gene (6 bases). The CDR3 length is 14 residues. CDR1 and CDR2 from the germline V gene are SGHDT and YYEEEE. V shed 2 bases and J shed 2 bases, with 10 bases lying between them. DNA of the CDR3: TGTGCCAGCAGCTTTGGGGGACTTCAAGAGACCCAGTACTTC. Amino acid sequence: CASSFGGLQETQYF.

This chain uses TRBV7-8 with TRBJ2-2; 8 nucleotides line up with TRBD1. From germline, CDR1 is SGHVS and CDR2 FQNEAQ. V trimming: 6 bases; J trimming: 5 bases; junction bases outside the gene matches: 8. The CDR3 is 15 residues long. This CDR3 reads CASRQGASRTGELFF. The CDR3 coding sequence is TGTGCCAGCAGGCAGGGGGCAAGTCGAACCGGGGAGCTGTTTTTT.

The chain uses TRBV20-1 and TRBJ1-5; D is undetermined. The germline V and J ends were trimmed by 0 bases and 2 bases, with 8 bases remaining between them. The CDR3 is 14 amino acids. Germline V gene sequence: CDR1 DFQATT, CDR2 SNEGSKA (reference sequence). CDR3 DNA sequence: TGCAGTGCTAGAGATCGGGTGGGCAATCAGCCCCAGCATTTT. It codes for CSARDRVGNQPQHF.

The gene calls are TRBV18 and TRBJ2-2; a possible D gene is TRBD1 (6 bases). The germline V gene encodes CDR1 KGHSH and CDR2 LQKENI. The length of the CDR3 is 15 residues. Trimming cost V 2 bases and J 6 bases, with 13 bases left between them. In DNA form, the CDR3 reads TGTGCCAGCTCACCAGGCTCAGGGGTCGCCGGGGAGCTGTTTTTT. It encodes CASSPGSGVAGELFF.